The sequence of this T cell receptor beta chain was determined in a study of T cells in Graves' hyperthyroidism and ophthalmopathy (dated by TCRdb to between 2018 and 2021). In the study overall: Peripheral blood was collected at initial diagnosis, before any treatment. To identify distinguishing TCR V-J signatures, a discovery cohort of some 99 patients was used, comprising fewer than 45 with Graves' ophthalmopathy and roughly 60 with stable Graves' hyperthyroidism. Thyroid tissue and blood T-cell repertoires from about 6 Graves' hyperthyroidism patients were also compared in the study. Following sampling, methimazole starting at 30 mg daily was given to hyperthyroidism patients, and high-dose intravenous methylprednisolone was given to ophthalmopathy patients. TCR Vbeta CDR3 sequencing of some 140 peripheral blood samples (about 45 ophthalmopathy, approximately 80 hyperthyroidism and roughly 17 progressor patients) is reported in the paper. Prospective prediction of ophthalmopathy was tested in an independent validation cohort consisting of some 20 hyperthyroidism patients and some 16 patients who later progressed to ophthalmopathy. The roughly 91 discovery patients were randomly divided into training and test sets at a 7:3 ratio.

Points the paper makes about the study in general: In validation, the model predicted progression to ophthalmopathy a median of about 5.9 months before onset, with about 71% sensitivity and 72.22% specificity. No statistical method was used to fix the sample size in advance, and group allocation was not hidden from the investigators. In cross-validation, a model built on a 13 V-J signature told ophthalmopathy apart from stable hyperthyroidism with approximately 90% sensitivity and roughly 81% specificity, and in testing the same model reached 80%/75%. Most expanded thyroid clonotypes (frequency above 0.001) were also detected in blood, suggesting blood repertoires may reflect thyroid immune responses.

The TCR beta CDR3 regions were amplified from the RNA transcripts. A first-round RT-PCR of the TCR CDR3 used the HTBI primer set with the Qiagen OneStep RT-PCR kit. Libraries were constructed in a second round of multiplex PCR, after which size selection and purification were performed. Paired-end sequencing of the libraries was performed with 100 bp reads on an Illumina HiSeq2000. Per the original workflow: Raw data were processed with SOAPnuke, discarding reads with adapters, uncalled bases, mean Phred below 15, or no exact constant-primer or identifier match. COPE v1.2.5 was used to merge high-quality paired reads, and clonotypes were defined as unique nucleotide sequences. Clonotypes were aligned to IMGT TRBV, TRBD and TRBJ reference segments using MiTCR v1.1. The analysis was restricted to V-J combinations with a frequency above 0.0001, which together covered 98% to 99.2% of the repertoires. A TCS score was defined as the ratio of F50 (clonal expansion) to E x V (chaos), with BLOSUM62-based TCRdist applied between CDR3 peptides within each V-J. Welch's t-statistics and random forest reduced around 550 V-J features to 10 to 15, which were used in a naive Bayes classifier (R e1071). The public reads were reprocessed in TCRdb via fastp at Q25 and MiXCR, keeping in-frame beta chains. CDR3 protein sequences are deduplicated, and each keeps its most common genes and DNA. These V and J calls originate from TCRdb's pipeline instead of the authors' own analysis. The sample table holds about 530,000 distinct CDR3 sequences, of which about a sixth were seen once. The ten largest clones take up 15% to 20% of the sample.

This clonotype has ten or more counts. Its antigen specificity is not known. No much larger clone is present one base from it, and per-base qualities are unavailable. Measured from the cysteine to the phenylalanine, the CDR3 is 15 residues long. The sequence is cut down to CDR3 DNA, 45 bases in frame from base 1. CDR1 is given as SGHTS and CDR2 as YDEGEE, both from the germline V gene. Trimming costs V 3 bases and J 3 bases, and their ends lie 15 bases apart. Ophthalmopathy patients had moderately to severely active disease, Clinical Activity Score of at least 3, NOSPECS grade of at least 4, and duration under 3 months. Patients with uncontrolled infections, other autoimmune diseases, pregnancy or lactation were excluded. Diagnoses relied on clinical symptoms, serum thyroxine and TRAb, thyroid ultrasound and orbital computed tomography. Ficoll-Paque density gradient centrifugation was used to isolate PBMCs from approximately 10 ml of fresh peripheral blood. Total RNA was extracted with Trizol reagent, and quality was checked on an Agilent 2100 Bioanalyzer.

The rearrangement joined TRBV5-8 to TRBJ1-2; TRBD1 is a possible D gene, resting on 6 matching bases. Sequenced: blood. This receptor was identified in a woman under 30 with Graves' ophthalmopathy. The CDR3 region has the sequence CASSSATDSYYGYTF. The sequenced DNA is TGTGCCAGCAGCTCGGCAACGGACAGTTACTATGGCTACACCTTC. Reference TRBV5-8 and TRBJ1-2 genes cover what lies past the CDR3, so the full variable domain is EAGVTQSPTHLIKTRGQQATLRCSPISGHTSVYWYQQALGLGLQFLLWYDEGEERNRGNFPPRFSGRQFPNYSSELNVNALELEDSALYLCASSSATDSYYGYTFGSGTRLTVV.